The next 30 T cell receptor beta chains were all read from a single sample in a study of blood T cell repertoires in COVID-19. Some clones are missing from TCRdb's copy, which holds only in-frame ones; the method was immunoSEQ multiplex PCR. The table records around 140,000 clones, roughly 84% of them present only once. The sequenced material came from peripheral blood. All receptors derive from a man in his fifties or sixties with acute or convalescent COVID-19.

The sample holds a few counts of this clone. As DNA, the CDR3 is TGTGCCAGCAGCACCGCGGGACTAGCCGAAGAGACCCAGTACTTC. Protein: CASSTAGLAEETQYF. The chain carries TRBV7-2 and TRBJ2-5; 9 bases agree with TRBD2. The germline gives CDR1 SGHTA, CDR2 FQGNSA. The V gene end was trimmed by 5 bases and the J gene end by 3 bases; junction bases not matched to a gene: 7. CDR3 length: 15 amino acids.

CDR3 sequence reads: CASSSTGDQPQHF. The CDR3 DNA follows: TGTGCCAGCAGCTCAACAGGGGATCAGCCCCAGCATTTT. This sequence joins TRBV7-9 and TRBJ1-5, with TRBD1 identical over 7 bases. The germline CDR1 and CDR2 sequences are SEHNR and FQNEAQ (reference sequence). The CDR3 is 13 residues long. Trimming removed 4 bases from V and 5 bases from J; junction bases left unmatched: 2.

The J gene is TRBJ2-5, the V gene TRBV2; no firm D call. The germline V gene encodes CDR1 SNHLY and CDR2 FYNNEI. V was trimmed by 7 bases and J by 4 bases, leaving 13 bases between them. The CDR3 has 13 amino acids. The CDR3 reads CASIDGRRETQYF. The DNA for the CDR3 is TGTGCCAGCATTGACGGTCGCCGAGAGACCCAGTACTTC.

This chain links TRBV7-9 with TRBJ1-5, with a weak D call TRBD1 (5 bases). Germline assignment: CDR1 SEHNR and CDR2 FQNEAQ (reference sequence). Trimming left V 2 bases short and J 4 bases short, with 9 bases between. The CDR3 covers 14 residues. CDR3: CASSLSGRNQPQHF. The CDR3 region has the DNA TGTGCCAGCAGCTTATCAGGGAGGAATCAGCCCCAGCATTTT.

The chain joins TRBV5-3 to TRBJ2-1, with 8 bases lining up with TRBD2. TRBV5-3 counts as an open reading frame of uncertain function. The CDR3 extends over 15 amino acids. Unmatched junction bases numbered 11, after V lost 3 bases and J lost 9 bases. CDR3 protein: CARSYGASGSIEQFF. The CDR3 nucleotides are TGTGCCAGAAGCTACGGGGCCAGCGGGAGTATTGAGCAGTTCTTC.

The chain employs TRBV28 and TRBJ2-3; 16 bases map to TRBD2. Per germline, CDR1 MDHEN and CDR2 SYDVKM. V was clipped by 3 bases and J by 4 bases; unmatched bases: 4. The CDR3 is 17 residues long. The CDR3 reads CASSLGLAGGLPDTQYF. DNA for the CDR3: TGTGCCAGCAGTTTGGGACTAGCGGGGGGGCTCCCAGATACGCAGTATTTT.

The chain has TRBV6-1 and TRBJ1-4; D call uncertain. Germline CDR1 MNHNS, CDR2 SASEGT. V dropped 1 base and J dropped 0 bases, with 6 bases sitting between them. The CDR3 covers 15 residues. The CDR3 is CASSEGQTTNEKLFF. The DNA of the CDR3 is TGTGCCAGCAGTGAAGGTCAGACAACTAATGAAAAACTGTTTTTT.

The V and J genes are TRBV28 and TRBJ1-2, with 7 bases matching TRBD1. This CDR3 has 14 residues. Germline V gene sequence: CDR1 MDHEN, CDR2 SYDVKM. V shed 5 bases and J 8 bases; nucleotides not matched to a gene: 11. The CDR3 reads CASSPPTGVVGYTF. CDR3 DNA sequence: TGTGCCAGCAGTCCCCCAACAGGGGTGGTCGGCTACACCTTC.

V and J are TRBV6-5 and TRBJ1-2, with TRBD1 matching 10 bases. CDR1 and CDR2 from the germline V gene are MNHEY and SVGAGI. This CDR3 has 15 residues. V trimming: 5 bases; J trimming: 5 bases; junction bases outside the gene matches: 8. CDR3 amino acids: CASSRQGASRYGYTF. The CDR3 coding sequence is TGTGCCAGCAGTAGACAGGGGGCCTCTCGTTATGGCTACACCTTC.

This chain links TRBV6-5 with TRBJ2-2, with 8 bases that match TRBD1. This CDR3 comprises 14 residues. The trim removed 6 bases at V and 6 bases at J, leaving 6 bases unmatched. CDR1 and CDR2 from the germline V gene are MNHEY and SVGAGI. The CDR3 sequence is CASRKDRVSGELFF. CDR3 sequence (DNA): TGTGCCAGCAGAAAGGACAGGGTTTCCGGGGAGCTGTTTTTT.

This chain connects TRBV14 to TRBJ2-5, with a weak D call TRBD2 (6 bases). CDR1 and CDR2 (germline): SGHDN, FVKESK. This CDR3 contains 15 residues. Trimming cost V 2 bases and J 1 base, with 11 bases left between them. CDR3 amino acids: CASSQLTGAQETQYF. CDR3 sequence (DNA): TGTGCCAGCAGCCAATTAACGGGAGCCCAAGAGACCCAGTACTTC.

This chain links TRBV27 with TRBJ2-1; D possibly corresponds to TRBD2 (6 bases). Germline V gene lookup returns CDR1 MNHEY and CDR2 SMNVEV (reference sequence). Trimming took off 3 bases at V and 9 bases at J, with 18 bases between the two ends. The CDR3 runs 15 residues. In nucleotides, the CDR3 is TGTGCCAGCAGTTTTTATACGGGAGAGATTAGTGAGCAGTTCTTC. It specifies CASSFYTGEISEQFF.

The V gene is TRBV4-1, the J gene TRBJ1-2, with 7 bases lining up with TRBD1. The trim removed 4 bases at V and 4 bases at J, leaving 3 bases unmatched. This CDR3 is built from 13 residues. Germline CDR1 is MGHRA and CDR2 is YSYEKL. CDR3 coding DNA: TGCGCCAGCAGCCGCCGACAGGGCTATGGCTACACCTTC. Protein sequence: CASSRRQGYGYTF.

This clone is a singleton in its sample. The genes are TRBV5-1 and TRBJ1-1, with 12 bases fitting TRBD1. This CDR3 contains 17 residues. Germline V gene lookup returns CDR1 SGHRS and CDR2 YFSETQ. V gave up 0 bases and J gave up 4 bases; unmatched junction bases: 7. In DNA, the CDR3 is TGCGCCAGCAGCTTGGGTGCTCGGGACAGGGGGCCCACTGAAGCTTTCTTT. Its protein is CASSLGARDRGPTEAFF.

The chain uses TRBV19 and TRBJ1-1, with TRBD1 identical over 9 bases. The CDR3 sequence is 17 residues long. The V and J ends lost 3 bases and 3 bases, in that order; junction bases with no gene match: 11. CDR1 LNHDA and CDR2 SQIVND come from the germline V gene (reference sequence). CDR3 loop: CASSIYLGQGEDTEAFF. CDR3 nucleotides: TGTGCCAGTAGTATTTATCTGGGACAGGGAGAGGACACTGAAGCTTTCTTT.

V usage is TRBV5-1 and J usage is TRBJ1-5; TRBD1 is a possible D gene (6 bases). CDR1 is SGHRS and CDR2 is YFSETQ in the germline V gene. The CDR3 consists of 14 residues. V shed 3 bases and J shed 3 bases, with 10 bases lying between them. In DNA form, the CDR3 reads TGCGCCAGCAGCTGGGGGGGCTTCAATCAGCCCCAGCATTTT. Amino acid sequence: CASSWGGFNQPQHF.

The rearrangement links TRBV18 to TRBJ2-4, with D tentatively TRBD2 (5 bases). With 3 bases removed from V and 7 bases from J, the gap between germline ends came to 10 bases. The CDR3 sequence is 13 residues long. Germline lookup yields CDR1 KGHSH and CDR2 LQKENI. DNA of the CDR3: TGTGCCAGCTCACCGGACTTAATGAACATTCAGTACTTC. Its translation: CASSPDLMNIQYF.

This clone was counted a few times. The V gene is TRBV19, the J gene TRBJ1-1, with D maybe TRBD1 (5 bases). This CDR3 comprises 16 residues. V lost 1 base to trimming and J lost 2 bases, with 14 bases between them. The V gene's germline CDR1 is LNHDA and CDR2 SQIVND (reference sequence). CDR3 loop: CASSIGPTVPNTEAFF. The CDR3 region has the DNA TGTGCCAGTAGTATAGGGCCGACAGTACCTAACACTGAAGCTTTCTTT.

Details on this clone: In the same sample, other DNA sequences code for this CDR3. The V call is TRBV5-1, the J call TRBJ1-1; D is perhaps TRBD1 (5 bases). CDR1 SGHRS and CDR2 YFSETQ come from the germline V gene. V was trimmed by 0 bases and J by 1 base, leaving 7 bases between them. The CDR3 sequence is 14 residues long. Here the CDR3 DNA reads TGCGCCAGCAGCTTGGGACAGAGGAACACTGAAGCTTTCTTT. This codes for CASSLGQRNTEAFF.

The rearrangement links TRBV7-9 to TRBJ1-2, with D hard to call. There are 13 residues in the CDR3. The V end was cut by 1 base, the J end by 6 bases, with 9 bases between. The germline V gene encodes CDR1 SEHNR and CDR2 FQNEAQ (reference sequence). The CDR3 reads CASSLGPLDGYTF. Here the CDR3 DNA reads TGTGCCAGCAGCTTAGGCCCACTCGATGGCTACACCTTC.

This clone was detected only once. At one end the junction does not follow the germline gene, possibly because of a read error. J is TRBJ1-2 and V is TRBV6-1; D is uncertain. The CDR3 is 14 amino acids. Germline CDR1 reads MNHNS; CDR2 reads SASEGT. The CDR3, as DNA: TGTGCCAGCACTGAAGCTGGCTCTAACTATGGCTACACCTTC. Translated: CASTEAGSNYGYTF.

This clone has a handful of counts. DNA for the CDR3: TGCGCCAGCAGCCAAGATAACGGGAGAGGCAATCAGCCCCAGCATTTT. Its protein is CASSQDNGRGNQPQHF. V and J are TRBV4-1 and TRBJ1-5; D remains ambiguous. V was shortened by 0 bases and J by 2 bases, with 11 bases between the two germline ends. In germline, CDR1 is MGHRA, CDR2 YSYEKL. The CDR3 covers 16 residues.

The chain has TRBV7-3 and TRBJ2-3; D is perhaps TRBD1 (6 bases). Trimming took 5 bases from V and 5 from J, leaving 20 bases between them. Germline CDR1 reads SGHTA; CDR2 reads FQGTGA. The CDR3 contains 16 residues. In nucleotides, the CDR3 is TGTGCCAGCAGCCGTTCATCCGGGACAAGGGAAGATACGCAGTATTTT. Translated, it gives CASSRSSGTREDTQYF.

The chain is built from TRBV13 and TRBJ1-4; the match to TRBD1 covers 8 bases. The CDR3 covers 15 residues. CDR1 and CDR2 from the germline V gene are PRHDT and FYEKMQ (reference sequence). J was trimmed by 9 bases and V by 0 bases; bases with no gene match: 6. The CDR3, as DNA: TGTGCCAGCAGCTTAGGGACCGGGACAGGCCAAAAACTGTTTTTT. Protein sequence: CASSLGTGTGQKLFF.

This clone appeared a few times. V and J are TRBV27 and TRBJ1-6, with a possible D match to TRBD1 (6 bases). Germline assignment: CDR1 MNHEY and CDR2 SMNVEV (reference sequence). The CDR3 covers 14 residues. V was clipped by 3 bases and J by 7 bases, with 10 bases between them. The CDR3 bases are TGTGCCAGCAGTTTTCGGGGGGCCAATTCACCCCTCCACTTT. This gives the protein CASSFRGANSPLHF.

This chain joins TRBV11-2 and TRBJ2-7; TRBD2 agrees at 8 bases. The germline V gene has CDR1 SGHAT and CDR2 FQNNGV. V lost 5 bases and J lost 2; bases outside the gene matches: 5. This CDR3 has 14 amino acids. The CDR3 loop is CASSTPGLAYEQYF. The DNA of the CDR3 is TGTGCCAGCAGCACACCGGGACTAGCCTACGAGCAGTACTTC.

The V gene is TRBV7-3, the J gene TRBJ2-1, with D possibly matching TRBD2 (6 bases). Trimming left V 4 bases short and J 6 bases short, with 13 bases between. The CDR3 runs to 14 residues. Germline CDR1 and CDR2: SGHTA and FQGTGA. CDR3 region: CASSSGTGSNEQFF. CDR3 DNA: TGTGCCAGCAGCTCCGGGACTGGTTCCAATGAGCAGTTCTTC.

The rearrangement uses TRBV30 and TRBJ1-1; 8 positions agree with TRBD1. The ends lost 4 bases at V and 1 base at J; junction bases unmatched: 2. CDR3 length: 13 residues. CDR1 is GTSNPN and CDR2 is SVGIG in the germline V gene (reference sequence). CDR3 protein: CAWTGGRNTEAFF. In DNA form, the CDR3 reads TGTGCCTGGACAGGGGGCAGGAACACTGAAGCTTTCTTT.

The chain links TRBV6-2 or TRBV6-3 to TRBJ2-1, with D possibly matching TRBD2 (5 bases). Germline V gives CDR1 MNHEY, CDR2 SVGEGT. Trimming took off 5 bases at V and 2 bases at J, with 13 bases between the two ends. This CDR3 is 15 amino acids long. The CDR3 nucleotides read TGTGCCAGCAGTGACAACCTACTAGCCTACAATGAGCAGTTCTTC. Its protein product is CASSDNLLAYNEQFF.

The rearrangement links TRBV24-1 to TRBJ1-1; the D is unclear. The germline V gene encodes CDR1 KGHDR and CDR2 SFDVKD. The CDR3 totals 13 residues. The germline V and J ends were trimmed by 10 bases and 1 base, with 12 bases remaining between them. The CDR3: CATAGSGNTEAFF. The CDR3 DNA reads TGTGCCACTGCCGGGTCGGGGAACACTGAAGCTTTCTTT.